These 3 T cell receptor beta chains originate from one sample sequenced in a study of shared clonotypes between healthy human individuals. Data came from immunoSEQ multiplex PCR; TCRdb stores just in-frame clones and leaves some out. The sample yields about 1.1 million clones, roughly 80% seen once. Sequenced input: memory CD4+ T cells from PBMCs. Described subset: CD45RA-negative fraction. These receptors all stem from a man between 18 and 35 years old in good health. Some clones in this sample may be carry-over from other donors' samples.

This chain joins TRBV5-1 and TRBJ2-2; D perhaps matches TRBD2 (6 bases). The V end lost 4 bases, the J end lost 6 bases, and 28 bases lay between the germline ends. CDR3 length: 19 amino acids. The germline V gene encodes CDR1 SGHRS and CDR2 YFSETQ. The CDR3 sequence: CASSLTAGRTSTLPGELFF. DNA for the CDR3: TGCGCCAGCAGCCTGACGGCAGGGAGAACTAGCACCCTACCCGGGGAGCTGTTTTTT.

This chain joins TRBV2 and TRBJ1-2, with D perhaps matching TRBD1 (6 bases). Trimming removed 5 bases from V and 6 bases from J, with 16 bases in between. From germline, CDR1 is SNHLY and CDR2 FYNNEI. The CDR3 length is 14 residues. DNA of the CDR3: TGTGCCAGCAGTTTGACAGGTTTAATCAATGGCTACACCTTC. As protein: CASSLTGLINGYTF.

The chain combines TRBV7-3 with TRBJ2-5, with 7 bases matching TRBD2. The germline CDR1 and CDR2 sequences are SGHTA and FQGTGA. V trimming: 2 bases; J trimming: 5 bases; junction bases outside the gene matches: 2. The CDR3 runs to 13 residues. The CDR3 DNA is TGTGCCAGCAGCTTACGCGGGAGCGAGACCCAGTACTTC. It is translated as CASSLRGSETQYF.